What follows are 29 T cell receptor beta chains derived from one specimen sequenced in a study of response to subunit inactivated influenza vaccine. MiXCR, run by TCRdb on the RT-PCR reads, gives a single entry per CDR3 protein. The table includes more than 450,000 distinct CDR3 sequences, about 8% detected once. Here the sequenced sample was PBMCs from blood, taken less than 30 months after vaccination. The receptors shown here come from a man between 45 and 75 years old who received an inactivated influenza vaccine.

This clonotype appeared a few times. The CDR3 DNA reads as TGTGCCAGCAGCCCCCCGGGACAGGGTTTGGAGTACTTC. As protein: CASSPPGQGLEYF. The V gene is TRBV5-6, the J gene TRBJ2-7; 9 nucleotides match TRBD1. Germline V gene sequence: CDR1 SGHDT, CDR2 YYEEEE. The V segment lost 4 bases and the J segment 11 bases; nucleotides outside the gene matches: 10. The CDR3 contains 13 residues.

This clonotype was detected many times. J is TRBJ2-2 and V is TRBV5-1; D is unclear. Trimming pared 1 base from V and 5 bases from J, leaving 6 bases between. Germline V gene data show CDR1 as SGHRS and CDR2 as YFSETQ. The CDR3 covers 13 residues. The CDR3 DNA reads TGCGCCAGCAGCTTGTATGCGACCGGGGAGCTGTTTTTT. It is translated as CASSLYATGELFF. Combining the CDR3 with reference TRBV5-1 and TRBJ2-2 gives the whole variable domain KAGVTQTPRYLIKTRGQQVTLSCSPISGHRSVSWYQQTPGQGLQFLFEYFSETQRNKGNFPGRFSGRQFSNSRSEMNVSTLELGDSALYLCASSLYATGELFFGEGSRLTVL.

Only a few counts were recorded for this clonotype. This chain joins TRBV20-1 and TRBJ1-2; 7 nucleotides align to TRBD1. The germline V gene has CDR1 DFQATT and CDR2 SNEGSKA (reference sequence). Trimming at V came to 6 bases and at J to 8 bases, leaving 9 bases not matched to a gene. CDR3 length equals 12 residues. The CDR3 here is CSANPGGFGYTF. CDR3 sequence (DNA): TGCAGTGCAAATCCAGGGGGTTTCGGCTACACCTTC.

The V and J genes are TRBV2 and TRBJ1-5; TRBD1 might be the D (5 bases). CDR1 is SNHLY and CDR2 is FYNNEI in the germline V gene. V lost 7 bases, J lost 4 bases, and 14 bases lay in between. This CDR3 spans 14 amino acids. The CDR3 nucleotides are TGTGCCAGCACCCCAACAGGTCCTAATCAGCCCCAGCATTTT. Translation gives CASTPTGPNQPQHF.

This clonotype turned up a few times. The gene calls are TRBV6-2 or TRBV6-3 and TRBJ1-4; no reliable D call. There are 15 residues in the CDR3. The V end lost 6 bases, the J end lost 5 bases, and 16 bases lay between the germline ends. The germline CDR1 and CDR2 sequences are MNHEY and SVGEGT. The CDR3, as DNA: TGTGCCAGCAGAACCACGTCCAGGCTGAATGAAAAACTGTTTTTT. Residues: CASRTTSRLNEKLFF.

This clonotype was counted between two and nine times. V usage is TRBV5-1 and J usage is TRBJ2-1; TRBD1 agrees at 9 bases. J gave up 7 bases and V 0 bases, and 8 bases lay outside the gene matches. This CDR3 spans 16 amino acids. The V gene's germline CDR1 is SGHRS and CDR2 YFSETQ. The CDR3 coding sequence is TGCGCCAGCAGCTTGGTGGGACAGGGTAAGGCAAATGAGCAGTTCTTC. It yields the protein CASSLVGQGKANEQFF. Full variable domain (rest looked up from reference TRBV5-1 and TRBJ2-1): KAGVTQTPRYLIKTRGQQVTLSCSPISGHRSVSWYQQTPGQGLQFLFEYFSETQRNKGNFPGRFSGRQFSNSRSEMNVSTLELGDSALYLCASSLVGQGKANEQFFGPGTRLTVL.

This clonotype was seen repeatedly, ten times or more. This chain links TRBV6-5 with TRBJ2-1; D not resolved. V gave up 2 bases and J gave up 0 bases, with 11 bases separating them. Germline assignment: CDR1 MNHEY and CDR2 SVGAGI. The CDR3 contains 16 residues. DNA of the CDR3: TGTGCCAGCAGTTACGGGCTATCGAGCTCCTACAATGAGCAGTTCTTC. This sequence encodes CASSYGLSSSYNEQFF.

DNA for the CDR3: TGTGCCAGCAGCCAAGATCCGAGGCTAGGAGGTTGGGATGAGCAGTTCTTC. This encodes CASSQDPRLGGWDEQFF. The V call is TRBV3-1, the J call TRBJ2-1, with D tentatively TRBD2 (5 bases). CDR1 LGHDT and CDR2 YNNKEL come from the germline V gene (reference sequence). V shed 0 bases and J shed 8 bases, with 20 bases lying between them. This CDR3 comprises 17 residues.

Many counts were recorded for this clonotype. J is TRBJ2-4 and V is TRBV4-1; 12 bases line up with TRBD2. The CDR3 contains 19 residues. The germline CDR1 and CDR2 sequences are MGHRA and YSYEKL. Losses at the gene ends were 0 bases for V and 0 bases for J; bases not matched to a gene: 6. CDR3 bases: TGCGCCAGCAGCCAAGAATCTAGCGGGGGGGCCCCAGCCAAAAACATTCAGTACTTC. Protein: CASSQESSGGAPAKNIQYF.

This clonotype has a count of ten or more. The chain combines TRBV5-1 with TRBJ2-3, with D unresolved. CDR1 and CDR2 (germline): SGHRS, YFSETQ. The CDR3 extends over 13 amino acids. Trimming stripped 4 bases from V and 1 base from J, with 7 bases between. This CDR3 is CASSPEGTDTQYF. CDR3 DNA sequence: TGCGCCAGCAGCCCCGAGGGCACAGATACGCAGTATTTT. The full variable domain, with the rest looked up from reference TRBV5-1 and TRBJ2-3, is KAGVTQTPRYLIKTRGQQVTLSCSPISGHRSVSWYQQTPGQGLQFLFEYFSETQRNKGNFPGRFSGRQFSNSRSEMNVSTLELGDSALYLCASSPEGTDTQYFGPGTRLTVL.

This clonotype has only a few counts. The chain has TRBV12-3 or TRBV12-4 and TRBJ1-2, with a possible D match to TRBD1 (5 bases). Trimming pared 5 bases from V and 8 bases from J, leaving 21 bases between. The CDR3 runs 15 residues. The CDR3 DNA reads TGTGCCAGCAGTGCATACAGGTTGGGGACGAGGGGCTACACCTTC. Its translation: CASSAYRLGTRGYTF.

This clonotype was recorded many times. The rearrangement uses TRBV6-5 and TRBJ1-2, with 10 positions matching TRBD1. Per the germline V gene, CDR1 is MNHEY and CDR2 is SVGAGI. This CDR3 region has 14 residues. J was trimmed by 4 bases and V by 2 bases; bases with no gene match: 1. Written as DNA, the CDR3 is TGTGCCAGCAGTTACGGGACAGGGGCCTATGGCTACACCTTC. Its translation: CASSYGTGAYGYTF.

The chain joins TRBV10-3 to TRBJ1-5, with 9 bases identical to TRBD1. Per the germline V gene, CDR1 is ENHRY and CDR2 is SYGVKD. Trimming removed 6 bases from V and 9 bases from J; junction bases left unmatched: 6. This CDR3 has 13 amino acids. The CDR3 protein is CAIRGQGSGPQHF. CDR3 nucleotides: TGTGCCATCAGGGGACAGGGCTCAGGGCCCCAGCATTTT.

The V call is TRBV7-2, the J call TRBJ2-5; D tentatively fits TRBD1 or TRBD2 (5 bases each). CDR1 and CDR2 from the germline V gene are SGHTA and FQGNSA. Trimming stripped 5 bases from V and 5 bases from J, with 12 bases between. The CDR3 is 13 residues long. The CDR3 coding sequence is TGTGCCAGCAGCCGTACACGGGACGAGACCCAGTACTTC. Translating it yields CASSRTRDETQYF.

The chain employs TRBV5-1 and TRBJ1-3, with D possibly being TRBD1 (6 bases). The V and J ends lost 4 bases and 5 bases respectively, with 13 bases between them. Germline V gene data show CDR1 as SGHRS and CDR2 as YFSETQ. CDR3 size: 14 residues. The CDR3 spells CASSPGARRNTIYF. DNA for the CDR3: TGCGCCAGCAGCCCGGGGGCCAGAAGAAACACCATATATTTT.

This clonotype was seen many times. This chain connects TRBV3-1 to TRBJ2-7, with 9 bases fitting TRBD1. In germline, CDR1 is LGHDT, CDR2 YNNKEL (reference sequence). Unmatched junction bases numbered 8, after V lost 5 bases and J lost 3 bases. CDR3 length: 15 amino acids. The CDR3 protein is CASSLGQGKLYEQYF. The CDR3 DNA follows: TGTGCCAGCAGCTTGGGACAGGGCAAACTCTACGAGCAGTACTTC.

The V and J genes are TRBV6-2 or TRBV6-3 and TRBJ2-1; 9 bases match TRBD2. Germline CDR1 MNHEY, CDR2 SVGEGT. Losses at the gene ends were 10 bases for V and 6 bases for J; bases not matched to a gene: 13. This CDR3 spans 15 amino acids. As DNA, the CDR3 is TGTGCCATCCAAAGGGGGGCTAGCGGGACCAATGAGCAGTTCTTC. Its translation is CAIQRGASGTNEQFF.

This clonotype occurred a few times. CDR3 sequence (DNA): TGTGCCAGCAGCTTGGGAGTGGGAGTAAGAATAGAGACCCAGTACTTC. This codes for CASSLGVGVRIETQYF. The J gene is TRBJ2-5, the V gene TRBV11-2; the D gene is possibly TRBD2 (5 bases). Germline V gives CDR1 SGHAT, CDR2 FQNNGV. This CDR3 is 16 amino acids long. Deletions cut 3 bases from V and 4 bases from J, with 18 bases between.

This clonotype was counted between two and nine times. This chain links TRBV2 with TRBJ1-5; no clear D gene. Trimming cost V 4 bases and J 0 bases, with 7 bases left between them. This CDR3 has 14 amino acids. Germline assignment: CDR1 SNHLY and CDR2 FYNNEI. The CDR3 bases are TGTGCCAGCAGTGCTGAGTATAGCAATCAGCCCCAGCATTTT. Its translation: CASSAEYSNQPQHF.

DNA of the CDR3: TGTGCCTGGAGTGTTGGAACAGTTGCAATTGGGAAGCTGTTTTTT. This codes for CAWSVGTVAIGKLFF. This rearrangement joins TRBV30 to TRBJ2-2, with D unclear. CDR1 is GTSNPN and CDR2 is SVGIG in the germline V gene (reference sequence). The germline V and J ends were trimmed by 0 bases and 12 bases, with 20 bases remaining between them. This CDR3 is 15 amino acids long.

This clonotype was detected only a few times. The chain combines TRBV11-2 with TRBJ1-2, with D possibly matching TRBD1 (6 bases). Germline V gene data show CDR1 as SGHAT and CDR2 as FQNNGV. Trimming pared 1 base from V and 7 bases from J, leaving 16 bases between. The CDR3 is made up of 15 amino acids. The CDR3 loop is CASSLAATGPSGYTF. The CDR3 nucleotides read TGTGCCAGCAGCTTAGCGGCTACAGGGCCCAGTGGCTACACCTTC.

This clonotype was seen only a few times. The chain couples TRBV20-1 to TRBJ2-3; 10 nucleotides line up with TRBD2. The V gene end was trimmed by 0 bases and the J gene end by 5 bases; junction bases not matched to a gene: 8. CDR1 and CDR2 from the germline V gene are DFQATT and SNEGSKA (reference sequence). The length of the CDR3 is 16 residues. CDR3 sequence (DNA): TGCAGTGCTAGAGATCGGCTAGCGGGAGTTGGAGATACGCAGTATTTT. Its protein is CSARDRLAGVGDTQYF.

The chain is built from TRBV10-3 and TRBJ1-1; 9 positions match TRBD1. CDR3 length: 11 amino acids. Germline-derived CDR1 and CDR2 are ENHRY and SYGVKD. The ends lost 6 bases at V and 8 bases at J; junction bases unmatched: 1. CDR3 coding DNA: TGTGCCATCAGACAGGGGGCGGAAGCTTTCTTT. Translated, it gives CAIRQGAEAFF.

This chain connects TRBV27 to TRBJ2-1; TRBD2 agrees at 11 bases. The trim removed 6 bases at V and 6 bases at J, leaving 10 bases unmatched. The CDR3 extends over 16 amino acids. CDR1 and CDR2 from the germline V gene are MNHEY and SMNVEV (reference sequence). The CDR3 protein is CASSRILAGVSNEQFF. The DNA for the CDR3 is TGTGCCAGCAGCCGTATACTAGCGGGAGTTTCCAATGAGCAGTTCTTC.

This clonotype was observed at least ten times. V is TRBV7-2 and J is TRBJ2-1, with D unresolved. Trimming stripped 5 bases from V and 2 bases from J, with 13 bases between. The germline V gene encodes CDR1 SGHTA and CDR2 FQGNSA. The CDR3 consists of 15 residues. CDR3 nucleotide sequence: TGTGCCAGCAGCCAAAGGGCTTCCCCCTACAATGAGCAGTTCTTC. Its protein is CASSQRASPYNEQFF.

In its sample, this clonotype was seen many times. The rearrangement links TRBV6-9 to TRBJ1-2; tentatively, D is TRBD1 (6 bases). Looked up from germline, CDR1 is MNHGY and CDR2 is SVAAGI. There are 16 residues in the CDR3. With 5 bases removed from V and 2 bases from J, the gap between germline ends came to 18 bases. The CDR3 DNA reads TGTGCCAGCAGTACTATCCGCAGGGGTTTCAACTATGGCTACACCTTC. Protein sequence: CASSTIRRGFNYGYTF.

The chain employs TRBV7-2 and TRBJ1-5; no definite D call. Looked up from germline, CDR1 is SGHTA and CDR2 is FQGNSA. V lost 4 bases, J lost 2 bases, and 9 bases lay in between. The CDR3 sequence is 14 residues long. The CDR3 spells CASSSAVGNQPQHF. CDR3 in DNA: TGTGCCAGCAGCTCGGCGGTTGGCAATCAGCCCCAGCATTTT.

The CDR3 nucleotides are TGTGCCAGCAGCCCCACTAGCGGGGGGGCCGGTGGCACCGGGGAGCTGTTTTTT. Translation gives CASSPTSGGAGGTGELFF. This chain joins TRBV3-1 and TRBJ2-2; 13 nucleotides align to TRBD2. CDR1 and CDR2 from the germline V gene are LGHDT and YNNKEL (reference sequence). This CDR3 comprises 18 residues. The ends lost 4 bases at V and 4 bases at J; junction bases unmatched: 9.

This clonotype has a count of ten or more. The J gene is TRBJ2-5, the V gene TRBV9; 10 bases match TRBD2. Germline CDR1 is SGDLS and CDR2 is YYNGEE. The trim removed 0 bases at V and 5 bases at J, leaving 4 bases unmatched. The CDR3 is 15 residues long. The DNA for the CDR3 is TGTGCCAGCAGCGTAGGTGGTAGCGGGAGGGAGACCCAGTACTTC. Protein sequence: CASSVGGSGRETQYF.